These 8 T cell receptor beta chains were sequenced from one sample in a study of CD8+ T cells in alopecia areata. Reverse transcription of extracted RNA yielded cDNA, which provided the sequencing template. Assay used: immunoSEQ multiplex PCR; TCRdb lists only in-frame clones, some missing. The sample consists of 55,000 to 65,000 clones, around 40% of them appearing once. The sample comprised NKG2D-low CD8+ T cells sorted from blood. Source of these receptors: a human donor with alopecia areata.

This clone turned up a few times. The chain employs TRBV10-1 and TRBJ1-1; D unclear. With 3 bases removed from V and 0 bases from J, the gap between germline ends came to 8 bases. The germline V gene encodes CDR1 WNHNN and CDR2 SYGVQD (reference sequence). This CDR3 comprises 14 residues. This chain's CDR3 is CASSEVGMNTEAFF. CDR3 sequence (DNA): TGCGCCAGCAGTGAAGTAGGTATGAACACTGAAGCTTTCTTT.

V gene TRBV7-2 combines with J gene TRBJ2-7; no firm D call. The CDR3 loop spans 12 amino acids. Germline lookup yields CDR1 SGHTA and CDR2 FQGNSA. The V and J ends lost 0 bases and 6 bases respectively, with 6 bases between them. In DNA form, the CDR3 reads TGTGCCAGCAGCTTAGCCCCTTCCGAGCAGTACTTC. Protein sequence: CASSLAPSEQYF.

This clone was seen only a few times. In DNA form, the CDR3 reads TGTGCCAGCAGCTCCTCAGGGTTGCTCGCCCCCTACGAGCAGTACTTC. Protein: CASSSSGLLAPYEQYF. The chain joins TRBV7-9 to TRBJ2-7; possible D gene TRBD1, 5 bases. Trimming took 4 bases from V and 2 from J, leaving 18 bases between them. CDR3 size: 16 residues. The germline gives CDR1 SEHNR, CDR2 FQNEAQ (reference sequence).

The chain has TRBV5-1 and TRBJ1-1; possibly TRBD1 for D (5 bases). The length of the CDR3 is 17 residues. Trimming took 4 bases from V and 3 from J, leaving 22 bases between them. Germline V lookup: CDR1 SGHRS, CDR2 YFSETQ. This chain's CDR3 is CASSERTGDMKDTEAFF. In DNA form, the CDR3 reads TGCGCCAGCAGCGAAAGGACGGGGGATATGAAGGACACTGAAGCTTTCTTT.

J is TRBJ2-1 and V is TRBV14, with TRBD1 as a possible D gene (6 bases). Germline V gene sequence: CDR1 SGHDN, CDR2 FVKESK. This CDR3 comprises 15 residues. Trimming shortened V by 3 bases and J by 2 bases, and 11 bases separated the two germline ends. The CDR3 region is CASSQTGIPYNEQFF. The CDR3 DNA reads as TGTGCCAGCAGCCAGACAGGTATTCCCTACAATGAGCAGTTCTTC.

This clone was observed a few times. The chain combines TRBV6-4 with TRBJ2-2, with unresolved D. CDR1 MRHNA and CDR2 SNTAGT come from the germline V gene. CDR3 length: 14 residues. The V gene lost 2 bases and the J gene lost 4 bases, with 8 bases spanning the gap. The CDR3 nucleotides are TGTGCCAGCAGTGACAGGGAAAGCACCGGGGAGCTGTTTTTT. This encodes CASSDRESTGELFF.

In this sample, this clone turned up a few times. This chain links TRBV7-9 with TRBJ2-1; possibly TRBD2 for D (7 bases). This CDR3 is built from 13 residues. Germline lookup yields CDR1 SEHNR and CDR2 FQNEAQ (reference sequence). V dropped 7 bases and J dropped 5 bases, with 12 bases sitting between them. CDR3 protein: CASTRGGDNEQFF. CDR3 in DNA: TGTGCCAGCACCAGAGGGGGGGACAATGAGCAGTTCTTC.

This clone was detected a few times. The J gene is TRBJ1-3, the V gene TRBV29-1; perhaps TRBD1 as D (5 bases). The V end lost 4 bases, the J end lost 0 bases, and 13 bases lay between the germline ends. The germline CDR1 and CDR2 sequences are SQVTM and ANQGSEA. The CDR3 covers 15 residues. The CDR3 DNA reads TGCAGCGTTGGGAACTCGGACATCTCTGGAAACACCATATATTTT. As protein: CSVGNSDISGNTIYF.